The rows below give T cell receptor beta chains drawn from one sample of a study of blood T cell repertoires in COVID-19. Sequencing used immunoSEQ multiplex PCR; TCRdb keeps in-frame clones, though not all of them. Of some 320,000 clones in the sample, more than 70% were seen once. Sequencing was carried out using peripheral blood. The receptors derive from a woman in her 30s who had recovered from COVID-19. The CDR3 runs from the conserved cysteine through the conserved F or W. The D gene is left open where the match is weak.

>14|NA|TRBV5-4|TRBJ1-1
CASSGLTDHTEAFF
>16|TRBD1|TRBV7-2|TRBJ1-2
CASSVLDRVANYGYTF
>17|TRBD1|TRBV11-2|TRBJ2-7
CASSSGQDPMSSYEQYF
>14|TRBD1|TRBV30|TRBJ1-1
CAWSYGTVNTEAFF
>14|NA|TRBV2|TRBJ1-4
CASRARGHNEKLFF
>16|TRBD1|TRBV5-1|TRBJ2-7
CASSPRDRGRKGEQYF
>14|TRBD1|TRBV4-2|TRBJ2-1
CASSQEGQGGEQFF
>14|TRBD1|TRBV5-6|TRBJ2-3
CASHRTGGEDTQYF
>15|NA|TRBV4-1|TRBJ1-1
CASSQPPTGNTEAFF
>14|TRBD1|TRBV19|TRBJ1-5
CASSVQGPEGPQHF